This T cell receptor beta chain was documented in a study of cytomegalovirus exposure and HLA in healthy donors. Study-wide findings and caveats: Segments of the TCR beta V type were, in most cases, productive about 90% or about 30% of the time in an earlier analysis.

Each donor's status was that of a healthy bone marrow donor. On this clone itself: What it binds is not known.

V was cut by 10 bases and J by 8 bases, with 28 bases left in between. Germline V gene lookup returns CDR1 MNHNY and CDR2 SVGAGI (reference sequence). The CDR3 has 16 residues. Use of 60 Vbeta and 13 Jbeta primers characterized the PCR. Some clones are missing from TCRdb's copy, which holds only in-frame ones; the method was immunoSEQ multiplex PCR. The sample lists 140,000 to 150,000 clones; about 77% were seen once. Sequencing input: PBMCs. This chain uses TRBV6-6 with TRBJ2-3; a weak D match, TRBD2 (6 bases). The TCR comes from a male donor in good health and CMV-seronegative. For the CDR3, the DNA is TGTGCCACCACTCCACGGGGCGGGGAATCGTATGCTACGCAGTATTTT. This encodes CATTPRGGESYATQYF.